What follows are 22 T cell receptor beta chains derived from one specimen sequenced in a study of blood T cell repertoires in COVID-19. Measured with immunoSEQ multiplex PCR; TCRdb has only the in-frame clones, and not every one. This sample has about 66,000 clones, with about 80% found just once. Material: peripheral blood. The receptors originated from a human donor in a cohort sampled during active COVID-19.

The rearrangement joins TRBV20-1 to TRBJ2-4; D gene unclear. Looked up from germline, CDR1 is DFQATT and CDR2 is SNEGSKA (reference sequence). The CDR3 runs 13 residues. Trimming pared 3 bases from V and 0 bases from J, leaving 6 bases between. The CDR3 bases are TGCAGTGCTAGTGGCGGAGCCAAAAACATTCAGTACTTC. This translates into CSASGGAKNIQYF.

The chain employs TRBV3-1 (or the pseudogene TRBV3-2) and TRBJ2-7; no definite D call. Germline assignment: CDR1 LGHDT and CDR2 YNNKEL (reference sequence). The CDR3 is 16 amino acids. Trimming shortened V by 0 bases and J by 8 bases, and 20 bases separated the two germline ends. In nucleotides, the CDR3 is TGTGCCAGCAGCCAAGATCCGGTTGTCTACCAAGCGCAGCAGTACTTC. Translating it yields CASSQDPVVYQAQQYF.

The CDR3 nucleotides are TGTGCCAGCAGCCGGGGGACTAGCGGGATTTACGAGCAGTACTTC. Its protein is CASSRGTSGIYEQYF. This chain connects TRBV6-5 to TRBJ2-7; the match to TRBD2 covers 13 bases. CDR1 is MNHEY and CDR2 is SVGAGI in the germline V gene. The CDR3 spans 15 residues. The ends lost 6 bases at V and 4 bases at J; junction bases unmatched: 6.

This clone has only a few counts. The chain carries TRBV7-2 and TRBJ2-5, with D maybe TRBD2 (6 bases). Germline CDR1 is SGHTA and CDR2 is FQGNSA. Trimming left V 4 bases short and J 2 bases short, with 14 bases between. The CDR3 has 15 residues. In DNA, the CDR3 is TGTGCCAGCAGCTCGGGGGAGGACTATCAAGAGACCCAGTACTTC. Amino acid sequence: CASSSGEDYQETQYF.

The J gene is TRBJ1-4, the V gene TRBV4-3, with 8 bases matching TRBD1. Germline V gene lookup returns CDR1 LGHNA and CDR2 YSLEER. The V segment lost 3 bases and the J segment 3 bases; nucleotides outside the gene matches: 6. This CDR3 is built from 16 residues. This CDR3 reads CASSQQTGVANEKLFF. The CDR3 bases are TGCGCCAGCAGCCAGCAGACAGGGGTGGCTAATGAAAAACTGTTTTTT.

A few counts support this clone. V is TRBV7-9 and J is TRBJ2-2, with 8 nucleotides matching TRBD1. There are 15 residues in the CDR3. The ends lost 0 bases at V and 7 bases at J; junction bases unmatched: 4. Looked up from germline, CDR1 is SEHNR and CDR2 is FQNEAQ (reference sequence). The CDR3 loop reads CASSLARGLGGELFF. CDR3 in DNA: TGTGCCAGCAGCTTAGCCAGGGGGCTAGGCGGGGAGCTGTTTTTT.

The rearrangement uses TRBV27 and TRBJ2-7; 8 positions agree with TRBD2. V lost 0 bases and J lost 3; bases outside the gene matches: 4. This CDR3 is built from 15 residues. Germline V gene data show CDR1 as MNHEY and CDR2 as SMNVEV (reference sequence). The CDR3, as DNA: TGTGCCAGCAGTTTATCTGTAGCGGGAATCTACGAGCAGTACTTC. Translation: CASSLSVAGIYEQYF.

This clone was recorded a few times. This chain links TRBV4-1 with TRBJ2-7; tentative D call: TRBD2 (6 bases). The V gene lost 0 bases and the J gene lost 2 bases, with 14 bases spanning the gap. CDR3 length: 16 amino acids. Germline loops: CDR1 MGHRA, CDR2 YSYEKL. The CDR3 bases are TGCGCCAGCAGCCAAGATTCGGGACTGGGGACCTACGAGCAGTACTTC. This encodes CASSQDSGLGTYEQYF.

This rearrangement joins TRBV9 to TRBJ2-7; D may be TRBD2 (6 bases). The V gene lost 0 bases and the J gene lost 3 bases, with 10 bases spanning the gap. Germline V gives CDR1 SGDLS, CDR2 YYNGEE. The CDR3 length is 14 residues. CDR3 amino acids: CASSVAGSGYEQYF. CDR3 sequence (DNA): TGTGCCAGCAGCGTAGCAGGTAGCGGCTACGAGCAGTACTTC.

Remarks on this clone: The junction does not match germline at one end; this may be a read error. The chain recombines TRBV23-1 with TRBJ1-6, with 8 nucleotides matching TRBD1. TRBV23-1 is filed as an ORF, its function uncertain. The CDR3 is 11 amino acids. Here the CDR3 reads CASSQGQALGF. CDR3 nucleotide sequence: TGCGCCAGCAGTCAGGGACAGGCCCTAGGTTTT.

CDR3 sequence: CASSHRDSMAKNIQYF. The CDR3 DNA reads as TGTGCCAGCAGCCACCGGGACAGCATGGCCAAAAACATTCAGTACTTC. This rearrangement joins TRBV5-4 to TRBJ2-4, with TRBD1 matching over 7 bases. Trimming took 4 bases from V and 1 from J; bases not matched to a gene: 8. The CDR3 is 16 residues long. Germline CDR1 is SGHNT and CDR2 is YYREEE (reference sequence).

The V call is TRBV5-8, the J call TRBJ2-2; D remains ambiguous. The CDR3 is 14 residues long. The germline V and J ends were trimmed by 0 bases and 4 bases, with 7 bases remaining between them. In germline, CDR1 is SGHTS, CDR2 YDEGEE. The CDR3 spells CASSLAPSTGELFF. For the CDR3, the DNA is TGTGCCAGCAGCTTGGCCCCCAGCACCGGGGAGCTGTTTTTT.

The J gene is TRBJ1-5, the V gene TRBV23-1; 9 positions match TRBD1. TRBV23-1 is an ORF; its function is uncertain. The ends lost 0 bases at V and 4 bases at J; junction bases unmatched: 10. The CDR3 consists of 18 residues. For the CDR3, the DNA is TGCGCCAGCAGTCAATCGAAACAGGGGGCCCGCGGAAATCAGCCCCAGCATTTT. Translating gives CASSQSKQGARGNQPQHF.

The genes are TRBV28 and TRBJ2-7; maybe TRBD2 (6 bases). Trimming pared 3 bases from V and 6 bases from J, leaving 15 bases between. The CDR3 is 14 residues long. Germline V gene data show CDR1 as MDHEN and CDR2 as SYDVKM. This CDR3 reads CASSLEGSGREQYF. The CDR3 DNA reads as TGTGCCAGCAGTTTGGAGGGAAGCGGTCGCGAGCAGTACTTC.

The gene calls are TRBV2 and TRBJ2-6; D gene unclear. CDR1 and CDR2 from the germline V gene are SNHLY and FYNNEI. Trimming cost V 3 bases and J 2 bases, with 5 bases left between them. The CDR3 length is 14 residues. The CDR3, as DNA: TGTGCCAGCAGTGATAATCCTGGGGCCAACGTCCTGACTTTC. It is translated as CASSDNPGANVLTF.

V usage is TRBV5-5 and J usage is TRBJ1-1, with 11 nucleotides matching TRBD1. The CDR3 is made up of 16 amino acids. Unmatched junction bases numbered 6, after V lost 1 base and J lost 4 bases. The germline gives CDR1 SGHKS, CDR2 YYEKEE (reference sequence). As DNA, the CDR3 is TGTGCCAGCAGCTTGTACGGGACAGGGGGAGCCACTGAAGCTTTCTTT. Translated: CASSLYGTGGATEAFF.

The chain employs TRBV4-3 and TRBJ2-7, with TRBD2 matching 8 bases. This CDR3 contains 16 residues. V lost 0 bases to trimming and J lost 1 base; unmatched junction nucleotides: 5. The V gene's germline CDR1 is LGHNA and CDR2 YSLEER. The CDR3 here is CASSQDTGTRSYEQYF. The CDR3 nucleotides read TGCGCCAGCAGCCAAGACACCGGGACTAGATCCTACGAGCAGTACTTC.

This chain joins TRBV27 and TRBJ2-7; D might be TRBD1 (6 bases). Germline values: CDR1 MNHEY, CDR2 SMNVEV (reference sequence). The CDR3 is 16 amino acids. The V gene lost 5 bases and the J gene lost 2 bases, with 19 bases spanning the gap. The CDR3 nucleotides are TGTGCCAGCAGTCCTGCCTCAGGGGTGGCAACCTACGAGCAGTACTTC. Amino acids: CASSPASGVATYEQYF.

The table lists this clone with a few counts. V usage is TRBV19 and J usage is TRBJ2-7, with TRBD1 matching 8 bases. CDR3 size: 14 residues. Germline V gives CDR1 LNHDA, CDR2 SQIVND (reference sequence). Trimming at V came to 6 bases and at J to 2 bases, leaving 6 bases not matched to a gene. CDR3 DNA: TGTGCCAGTAGCGACAGGGGCACTCCCTACGAGCAGTACTTC. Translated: CASSDRGTPYEQYF. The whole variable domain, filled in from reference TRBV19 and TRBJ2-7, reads DGGITQSPKYLFRKEGQNVTLSCEQNLNHDAMYWYRQDPGQGLRLIYYSQIVNDFQKGDIAEGYSVSREKKESFPLTVTSAQKNPTAFYLCASSDRGTPYEQYFGPGTRLTVT.

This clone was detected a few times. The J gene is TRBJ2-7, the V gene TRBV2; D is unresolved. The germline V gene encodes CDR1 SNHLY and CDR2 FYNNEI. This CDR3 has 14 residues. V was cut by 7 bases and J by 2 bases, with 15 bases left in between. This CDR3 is CASNSFRSTYEQYF. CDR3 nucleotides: TGTGCCAGCAACTCATTCAGGTCCACCTACGAGCAGTACTTC.

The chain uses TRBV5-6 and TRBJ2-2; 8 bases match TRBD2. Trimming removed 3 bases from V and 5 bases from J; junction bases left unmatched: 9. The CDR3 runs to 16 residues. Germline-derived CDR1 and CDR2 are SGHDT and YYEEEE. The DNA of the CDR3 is TGTGCCAGCAGCTCTGTAGCGGGAACGGGGACCGGGGAGCTGTTTTTT. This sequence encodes CASSSVAGTGTGELFF.

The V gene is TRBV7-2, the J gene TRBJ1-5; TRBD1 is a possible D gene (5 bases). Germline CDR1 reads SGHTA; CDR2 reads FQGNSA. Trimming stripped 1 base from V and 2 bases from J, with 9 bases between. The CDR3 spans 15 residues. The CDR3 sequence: CASSLGWGGNQPQHF. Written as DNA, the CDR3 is TGTGCCAGCAGCTTAGGATGGGGGGGCAATCAGCCCCAGCATTTT.